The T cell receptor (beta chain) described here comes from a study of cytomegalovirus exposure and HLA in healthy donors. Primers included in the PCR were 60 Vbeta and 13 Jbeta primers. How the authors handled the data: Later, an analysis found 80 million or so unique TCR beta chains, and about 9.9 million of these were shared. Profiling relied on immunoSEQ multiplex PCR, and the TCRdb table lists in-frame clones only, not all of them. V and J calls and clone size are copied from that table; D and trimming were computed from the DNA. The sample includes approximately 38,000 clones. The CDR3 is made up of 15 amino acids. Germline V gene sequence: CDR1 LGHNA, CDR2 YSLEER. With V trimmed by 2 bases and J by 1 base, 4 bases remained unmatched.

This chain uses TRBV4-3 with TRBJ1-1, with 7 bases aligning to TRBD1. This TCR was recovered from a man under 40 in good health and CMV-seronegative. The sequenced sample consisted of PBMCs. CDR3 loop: CASSQNRGWNTEAFF. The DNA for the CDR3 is TGCGCCAGCAGCCAAAACAGGGGCTGGAACACTGAAGCTTTCTTT.